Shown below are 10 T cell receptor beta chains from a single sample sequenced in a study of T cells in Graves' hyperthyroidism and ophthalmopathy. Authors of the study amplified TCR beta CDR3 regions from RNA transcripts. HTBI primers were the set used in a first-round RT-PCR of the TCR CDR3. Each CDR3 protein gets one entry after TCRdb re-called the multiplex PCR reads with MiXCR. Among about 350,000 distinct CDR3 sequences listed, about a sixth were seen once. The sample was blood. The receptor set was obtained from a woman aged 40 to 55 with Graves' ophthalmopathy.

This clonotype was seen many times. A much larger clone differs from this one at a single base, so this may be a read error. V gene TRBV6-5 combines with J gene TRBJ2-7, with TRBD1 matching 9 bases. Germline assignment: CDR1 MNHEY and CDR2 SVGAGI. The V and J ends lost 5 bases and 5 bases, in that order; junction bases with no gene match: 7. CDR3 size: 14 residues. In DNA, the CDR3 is TGTGCCAGCAGTCACCGACAGGGGGTAAACGAGCAGTACTTC. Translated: CASSHRQGVNEQYF.

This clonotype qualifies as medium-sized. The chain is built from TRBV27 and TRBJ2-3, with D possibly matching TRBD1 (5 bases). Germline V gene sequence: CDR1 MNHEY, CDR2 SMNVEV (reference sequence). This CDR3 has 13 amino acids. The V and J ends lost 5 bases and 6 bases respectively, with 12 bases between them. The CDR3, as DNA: TGTGCCAGCAGTCGGACAAACAGGGATACGCAGTATTTT. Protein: CASSRTNRDTQYF.

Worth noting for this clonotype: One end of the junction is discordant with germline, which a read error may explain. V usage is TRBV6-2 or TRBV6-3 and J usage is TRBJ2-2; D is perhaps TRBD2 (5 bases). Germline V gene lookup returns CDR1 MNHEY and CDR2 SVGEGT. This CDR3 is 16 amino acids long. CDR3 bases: TGTGCCAGCAGAAGCCTGCAGGCGACGAACACCGGGGAGCTGTATTTT. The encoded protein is CASRSLQATNTGELYF.

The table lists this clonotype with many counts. This CDR3 is CAWNSGGNTIYF. CDR3 nucleotide sequence: TGTGCCTGGAATAGTGGTGGAAACACCATATATTTT. The V and J genes are TRBV30 and TRBJ1-3; D call uncertain. V was cut by 4 bases and J by 3 bases, with 7 bases left in between. The CDR3 contains 12 residues. Per germline, CDR1 GTSNPN and CDR2 SVGIG (reference sequence). Full variable domain (missing parts from reference TRBV30 and TRBJ1-3): SQTIHQWPATLVQPVGSPLSLECTVEGTSNPNLYWYRQAAGRGLQLLFYSVGIGQISSEVPQNLSASRPQDRQFILSSKKLLLSDSGFYLCAWNSGGNTIYFGEGSWLTVV.

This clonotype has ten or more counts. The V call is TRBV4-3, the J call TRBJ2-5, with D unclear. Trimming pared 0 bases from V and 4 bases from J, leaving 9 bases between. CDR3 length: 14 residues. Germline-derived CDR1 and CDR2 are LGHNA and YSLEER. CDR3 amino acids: CASSQEVTVETQYF. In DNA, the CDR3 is TGCGCCAGCAGCCAAGAGGTTACGGTAGAGACCCAGTACTTC.

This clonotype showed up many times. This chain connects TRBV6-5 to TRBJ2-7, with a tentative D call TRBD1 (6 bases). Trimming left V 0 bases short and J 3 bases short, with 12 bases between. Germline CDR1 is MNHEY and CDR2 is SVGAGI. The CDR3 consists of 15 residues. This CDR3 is CASSYSFSQGYEQYF. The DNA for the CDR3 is TGTGCCAGCAGTTACTCGTTCTCACAGGGCTACGAGCAGTACTTC.

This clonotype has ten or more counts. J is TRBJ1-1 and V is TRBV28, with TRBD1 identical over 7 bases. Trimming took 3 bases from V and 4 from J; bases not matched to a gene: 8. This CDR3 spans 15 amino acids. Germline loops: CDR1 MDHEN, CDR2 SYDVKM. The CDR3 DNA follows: TGTGCCAGCAGTTTTGCACAGACAGGGTTCACTGAAGCTTTCTTT. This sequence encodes CASSFAQTGFTEAFF.

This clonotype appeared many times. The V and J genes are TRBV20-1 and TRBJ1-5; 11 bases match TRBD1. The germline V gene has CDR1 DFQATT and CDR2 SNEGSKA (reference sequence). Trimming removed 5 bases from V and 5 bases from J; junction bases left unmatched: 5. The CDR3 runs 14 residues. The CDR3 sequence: CSASGTGGDQPQHF. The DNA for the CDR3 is TGCAGTGCTTCAGGGACAGGGGGAGATCAGCCCCAGCATTTT.

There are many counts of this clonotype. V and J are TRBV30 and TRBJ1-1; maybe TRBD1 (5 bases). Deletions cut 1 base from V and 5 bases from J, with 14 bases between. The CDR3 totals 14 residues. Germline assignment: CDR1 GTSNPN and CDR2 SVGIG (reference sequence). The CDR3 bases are TGTGCCTGGAGTGCCCGACAGAAACGGACTGAAGCTTTCTTT. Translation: CAWSARQKRTEAFF.

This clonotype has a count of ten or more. CDR3 coding DNA: TGTGCCAGCAGTTCTTCCAGGGGGACCACTGAAGCTTTCTTT. This codes for CASSSSRGTTEAFF. The chain has TRBV28 and TRBJ1-1, with 7 bases aligning to TRBD1. The CDR3 has 14 amino acids. The V and J ends lost 4 bases and 4 bases, in that order; junction bases with no gene match: 6. CDR1 is MDHEN, CDR2 SYDVKM, per germline.